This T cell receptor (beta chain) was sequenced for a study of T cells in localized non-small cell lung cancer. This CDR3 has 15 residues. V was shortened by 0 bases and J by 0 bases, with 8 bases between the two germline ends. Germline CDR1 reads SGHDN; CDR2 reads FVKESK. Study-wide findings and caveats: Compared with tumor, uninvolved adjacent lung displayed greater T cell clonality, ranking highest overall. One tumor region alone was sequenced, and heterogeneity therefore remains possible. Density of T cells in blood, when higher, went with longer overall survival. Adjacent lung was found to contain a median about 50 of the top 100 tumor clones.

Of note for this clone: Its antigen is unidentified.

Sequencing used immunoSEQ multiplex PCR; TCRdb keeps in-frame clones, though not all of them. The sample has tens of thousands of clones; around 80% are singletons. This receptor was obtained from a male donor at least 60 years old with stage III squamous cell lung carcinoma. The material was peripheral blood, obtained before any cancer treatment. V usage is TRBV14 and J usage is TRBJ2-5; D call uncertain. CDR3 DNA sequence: TGTGCCAGCAGCCAAGAAACAGCGTACCAAGAGACCCAGTACTTC. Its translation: CASSQETAYQETQYF.